The table lists the clone carrying this TCR beta chain with many counts. As yet, its antigen is unknown. The CDR3 covers 13 residues. Per the germline V gene, CDR1 is SGHTA and CDR2 is FQGNSA. Trimming removed 2 bases from V and 6 bases from J, with 11 bases in between. The data were obtained in a study of cytomegalovirus exposure and HLA in healthy donors. Libraries were prepared by immunoSEQ multiplex PCR; TCRdb keeps only in-frame clonotypes and omits some of them. Of 150,000 to 200,000 clones detected, around four fifths appear once; the ten largest clones hold 2% to 2.5%. Findings of the study overall: The study flagged around 160 TCR beta chains as cytomegalovirus-associated.

V usage is TRBV7-2 and J usage is TRBJ2-7, with unresolved D. This TCR derives from a young man in good health and CMV-seropositive. Source material: PBMCs. For the CDR3, the DNA is TGTGCCAGCAGCTTACTACATTCGGGCGAGCAGTACTTC. Translated: CASSLLHSGEQYF.